This note documents a single T cell receptor beta chain sequence. What it binds is unknown. The CDR3 has 14 residues. The germline gives CDR1 LNHNV, CDR2 YYDKDF (reference sequence). The junction had 7 bases not matched to a gene; V was cut back by 4 bases and J by 7 bases. Primers used in a second PCR of about 6 to 12 cycles were a sample-barcoded 5' primer and a J-beta primer mix. One entry per CDR3 protein, called by TCRdb with MiXCR from the 5' RACE reads. The sample records 800,000 to 950,000 distinct CDR3 sequences, almost 30% being singletons. The data derive from a study of blood T cells in healthy people across ages. Regarding the study as a whole: Since the PBMCs were unsorted, naive and antigen-experienced cells could not be conclusively compared.

A further study also used this sample, focusing on T cells of mothers and their children.

This TCR was sampled from a woman between 40 and 50 years old in good health. The sample comprised blood. The V gene is TRBV15, the J gene TRBJ1-2; 9 bases fit TRBD1. The CDR3: CATSTRDRAFGYTF. CDR3 bases: TGTGCCACCAGCACCCGGGACAGGGCGTTTGGCTACACCTTC.